This T cell receptor beta chain was observed in a study of cytotoxic CD8 clonotypes in ibrutinib-treated CLL. Study-wide context: After treatment lasting a median approximately eleven months, range 6 to 36, response samples were collected.

The V gene's germline CDR1 is MNHNS and CDR2 SASEGT. The CDR3 runs 13 residues. Trimming took 7 bases from V and 3 from J, leaving 10 bases between them. In regard to this clone: What it binds is unknown.

This table comes from immunoSEQ multiplex PCR, and its TCRdb copy is limited to in-frame clones, with some not included. In the table there are some 150,000 clones, about 79% of which are singletons. Study observations and caveats: Baseline clonality exceeded age-matched healthy donors and tracked circulating CD8+ T-cell counts.

This chain connects TRBV6-1 to TRBJ2-1; D might be TRBD2 (6 bases). The sequence was collected from a human donor with chronic lymphocytic leukemia. This material consisted of PBMCs, taken after 12 months of ibrutinib treatment. Here the CDR3 reads CASNREYYNEQFF. The CDR3 DNA reads TGTGCCAGCAATCGGGAGTACTACAATGAGCAGTTCTTC.